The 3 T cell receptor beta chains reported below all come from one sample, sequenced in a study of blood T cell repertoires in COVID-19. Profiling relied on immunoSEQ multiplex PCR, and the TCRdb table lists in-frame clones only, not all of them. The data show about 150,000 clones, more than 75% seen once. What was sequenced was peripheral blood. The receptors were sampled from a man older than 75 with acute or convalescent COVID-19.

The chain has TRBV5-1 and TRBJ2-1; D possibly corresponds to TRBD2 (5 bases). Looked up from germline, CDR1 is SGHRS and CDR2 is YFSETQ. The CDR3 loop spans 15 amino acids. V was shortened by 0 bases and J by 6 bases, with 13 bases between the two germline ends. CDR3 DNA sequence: TGCGCCAGCAGCTTGGGAGGAGGTGTCCGCAATGAGCAGTTCTTC. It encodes CASSLGGGVRNEQFF.

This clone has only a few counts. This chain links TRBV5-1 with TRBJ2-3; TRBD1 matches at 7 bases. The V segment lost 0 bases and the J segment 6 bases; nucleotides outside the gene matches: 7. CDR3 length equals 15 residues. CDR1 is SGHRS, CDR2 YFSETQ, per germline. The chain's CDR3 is CASSLDRGTLDTQYF. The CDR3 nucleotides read TGCGCCAGCAGCTTGGACAGGGGTACCCTGGATACGCAGTATTTT. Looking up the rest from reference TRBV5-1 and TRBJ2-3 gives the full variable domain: KAGVTQTPRYLIKTRGQQVTLSCSPISGHRSVSWYQQTPGQGLQFLFEYFSETQRNKGNFPGRFSGRQFSNSRSEMNVSTLELGDSALYLCASSLDRGTLDTQYFGPGTRLTVL.

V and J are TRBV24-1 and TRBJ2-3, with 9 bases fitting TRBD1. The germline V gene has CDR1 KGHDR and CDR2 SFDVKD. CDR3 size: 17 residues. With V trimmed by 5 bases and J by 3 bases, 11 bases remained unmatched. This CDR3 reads CATSALRGTGLTDTQYF. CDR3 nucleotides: TGTGCCACCAGTGCCCTCCGAGGGACAGGGTTAACAGATACGCAGTATTTT.